Listed here are 31 T cell receptor beta chains from one sample, sequenced in a study of shared clonotypes between healthy human individuals. Produced via immunoSEQ multiplex PCR; TCRdb's table is partial and in-frame only. The top ten clones hold more than 0.1% of a sample with roughly 2.4 million clones, under 97% of them seen once. Source material: naive CD4+ T cells sorted from blood. Stated subset: CD45RA+ positively selected. These receptors were collected from a man younger than 35 in good health.

The chain has TRBV5-8 and TRBJ1-2; 9 bases align to TRBD1. V trimming: 4 bases; J trimming: 2 bases; junction bases outside the gene matches: 3. In germline, CDR1 is SGHTS, CDR2 YDEGEE. The CDR3 length is 14 residues. CDR3 in amino acids: CASSRTGANYGYTF. CDR3 DNA: TGTGCCAGCAGCCGGACAGGGGCGAACTATGGCTACACCTTC.

This chain joins TRBV2 and TRBJ1-1; TRBD1 might be the D (5 bases). This CDR3 spans 14 amino acids. Trimming removed 6 bases at V and 4 bases at J, with 15 bases between. Germline V gene sequence: CDR1 SNHLY, CDR2 FYNNEI. CDR3 region: CASRRTNGGTEAFF. The CDR3 bases are TGTGCCAGCAGGAGGACAAATGGAGGCACTGAAGCTTTCTTT.

DNA for the CDR3: TGTGCCAGCAGCTTTAGTACAGGAGATCATGGCCGGGGAGGCTACACCTTC. Encoded protein: CASSFSTGDHGRGGYTF. The gene calls are TRBV7-2 and TRBJ1-2, with D possibly TRBD1 on 5 matching bases. V lost 3 bases, J lost 8 bases, and 25 bases lay in between. The CDR3 is made up of 17 amino acids. CDR1 and CDR2 from the germline V gene are SGHTA and FQGNSA.

The chain joins TRBV18 to TRBJ2-1; TRBD2 might be the D (6 bases). Trimming cost V 3 bases and J 1 base, with 10 bases left between them. The length of the CDR3 is 15 residues. The germline V gene has CDR1 KGHSH and CDR2 LQKENI. The CDR3 sequence is CASSPEGQSYNEQFF. CDR3 in DNA: TGTGCCAGCTCACCGGAGGGCCAATCCTACAATGAGCAGTTCTTC.

This chain joins TRBV6-1 and TRBJ2-7; 7 nucleotides agree with TRBD1. This CDR3 is built from 14 residues. V dropped 8 bases and J dropped 0; count of bases not matched to a gene: 7. Germline CDR1 reads MNHNS; CDR2 reads SASEGT. In DNA form, the CDR3 reads TGTGCCAGCTCGTTGACAGGGAACTCCTACGAGCAGTACTTC. Translated, it gives CASSLTGNSYEQYF.

The chain joins TRBV10-1 to TRBJ2-3; possibly TRBD1 for D (7 bases). The CDR3 has 15 amino acids. Germline loops: CDR1 WNHNN, CDR2 SYGVQD (reference sequence). Trimming shortened V by 8 bases and J by 1 base, and 16 bases separated the two germline ends. CDR3 in DNA: TGCGCCAGCGGAGACAGGGAGGCCGGCACAGATACGCAGTATTTT. Protein product: CASGDREAGTDTQYF.

The rearrangement uses TRBV10-2 and TRBJ2-2, with D uncertain. This CDR3 comprises 11 residues. Germline assignment: CDR1 WSHSY and CDR2 SAAADI. Trimming removed 6 bases at V and 1 base at J, with 0 bases between. The CDR3 is CASRNTGELFF. CDR3 nucleotides: TGCGCCAGCAGGAACACCGGGGAGCTGTTTTTT.

The rearrangement joins TRBV5-4 to TRBJ1-6; 8 bases map to TRBD1. Germline CDR1 SGHNT, CDR2 YYREEE (reference sequence). With V trimmed by 0 bases and J by 7 bases, 6 bases remained unmatched. This CDR3 has 16 amino acids. CDR3 nucleotides: TGTGCCAGCAGCTTGGCCAGGACAGGGAGGAATTCACCCCTCCACTTT. This encodes CASSLARTGRNSPLHF.

This clone was found once. The rearrangement joins TRBV5-1 to TRBJ2-5; no clear D gene. V was shortened by 0 bases and J by 2 bases, with 11 bases between the two germline ends. The CDR3 is made up of 15 amino acids. Germline V lookup: CDR1 SGHRS, CDR2 YFSETQ. CDR3 in DNA: TGCGCCAGCAGCTTGGACGGATTGCCACAAGAGACCCAGTACTTC. Translation: CASSLDGLPQETQYF. Drawing the rest from reference TRBV5-1 and TRBJ2-5, the complete variable domain is KAGVTQTPRYLIKTRGQQVTLSCSPISGHRSVSWYQQTPGQGLQFLFEYFSETQRNKGNFPGRFSGRQFSNSRSEMNVSTLELGDSALYLCASSLDGLPQETQYFGPGTRLLVL.

The chain uses TRBV6-1 and TRBJ1-2, with TRBD1 matching over 7 bases. This CDR3 region has 18 residues. Germline V gives CDR1 MNHNS, CDR2 SASEGT. The V and J ends lost 3 bases and 1 base, in that order; junction bases with no gene match: 14. CDR3 nucleotide sequence: TGTGCCAGCAGTGATTCGACTTCCTCCCGGGACAGTAACTATGGCTACACCTTC. Protein sequence: CASSDSTSSRDSNYGYTF.

V usage is TRBV5-1 and J usage is TRBJ2-1; 8 bases are shared with TRBD2. This CDR3 is built from 16 residues. V dropped 4 bases and J dropped 1; count of bases not matched to a gene: 7. CDR1 SGHRS and CDR2 YFSETQ come from the germline V gene. DNA for the CDR3: TGCGCCAGCAGCCCCCGGGGCGGGGGGTCCTACAATGAGCAGTTCTTC. Protein sequence: CASSPRGGGSYNEQFF.

The chain links TRBV4-3 to TRBJ1-2, with TRBD1 as a possible D gene (6 bases). Germline V lookup: CDR1 LGHNA, CDR2 YSLEER. V was shortened by 0 bases and J by 7 bases, with 12 bases between the two germline ends. This CDR3 has 14 residues. The CDR3 here is CASSQDRGAAGYTF. DNA for the CDR3: TGCGCCAGCAGCCAAGATAGGGGGGCGGCTGGCTACACCTTC.

About this clone itself: Other DNA sequences in this sample translate to the same CDR3. V usage is TRBV10-3 and J usage is TRBJ1-1; the D is unclear. V was clipped by 4 bases and J by 5 bases, with 8 bases between them. This CDR3 has 12 residues. The V gene's germline CDR1 is ENHRY and CDR2 SYGVKD. The CDR3 region is CAISVGGTEAFF. The CDR3 DNA reads as TGTGCCATCAGTGTTGGCGGGACTGAAGCTTTCTTT.

Comments on this clone: Other DNA sequences in this specimen translate into the identical CDR3. The V and J genes are TRBV28 and TRBJ1-2; 9 positions match TRBD1. The V segment lost 6 bases and the J segment 4 bases; nucleotides outside the gene matches: 6. In germline, CDR1 is MDHEN, CDR2 SYDVKM. The CDR3 length is 14 residues. The CDR3 reads CASRLDRGAYGYTF. CDR3 DNA: TGTGCCAGCAGATTGGACAGGGGAGCCTATGGCTACACCTTC.

Here the CDR3 reads CAISGSRSGSRPDTQYF. The DNA for the CDR3 is TGTGCCATCAGTGGGTCTAGGAGCGGGAGTCGTCCAGATACGCAGTATTTT. The V and J genes are TRBV10-3 and TRBJ2-3, with 8 bases lining up with TRBD2. The V gene's germline CDR1 is ENHRY and CDR2 SYGVKD. Trimming took 4 bases from V and 4 from J; bases not matched to a gene: 13. This CDR3 is 17 amino acids long.

The chain employs TRBV9 and TRBJ1-2; weak D call: TRBD1 (6 bases). V was cut by 0 bases and J by 7 bases, with 13 bases left in between. Germline lookup yields CDR1 SGDLS and CDR2 YYNGEE. The CDR3 consists of 14 residues. As DNA, the CDR3 is TGTGCCAGCAGCGTAGTGTCGGGGGCGGCTGGCTACACCTTC. Translated: CASSVVSGAAGYTF. The variable domain in full, completed from reference TRBV9 and TRBJ1-2, reads DSGVTQTPKHLITATGQRVTLRCSPRSGDLSVYWYQQSLDQGLQFLIQYYNGEERAKGNILERFSAQQFPDLHSELNLSSLELGDSALYFCASSVVSGAAGYTFGSGTRLTVV.

Here the CDR3 DNA reads TGTGCCAGCAGCATACTGGGACAGGGTACTAATGAAAAACTGTTTTTT. It specifies CASSILGQGTNEKLFF. The chain uses TRBV7-9 and TRBJ1-4; 9 bases are shared with TRBD1. V shed 5 bases and J 2 bases; nucleotides not matched to a gene: 6. This CDR3 has 16 residues. The germline CDR1 and CDR2 sequences are SEHNR and FQNEAQ (reference sequence). The full variable domain, with the rest looked up from reference TRBV7-9 and TRBJ1-4, is DTGVSQNPRHKITKRGQNVTFRCDPISEHNRLYWYRQTLGQGPEFLTYFQNEAQLEKSRLLSDRFSAERPKGSFSTLEIQRTEQGDSAMYLCASSILGQGTNEKLFFGSGTQLSVL.

The genes are TRBV2 and TRBJ2-5, with 7 positions matching TRBD2. V lost 4 bases and J lost 1; bases outside the gene matches: 3. Germline V gene sequence: CDR1 SNHLY, CDR2 FYNNEI. The CDR3 is 14 amino acids. The CDR3 loop is CASSAERGQETQYF. Written as DNA, the CDR3 is TGTGCCAGCAGTGCCGAGCGGGGCCAAGAGACCCAGTACTTC.

As regards this clone: Other DNA sequences of this sample code for an identical CDR3. The chain combines TRBV11-2 with TRBJ2-1; the D is unclear. Trimming cost V 1 base and J 0 bases, with 4 bases left between them. CDR3 length: 14 residues. Germline V gives CDR1 SGHAT, CDR2 FQNNGV. Here the CDR3 DNA reads TGTGCCAGCAGCTTAGTGAGCTCCTACAATGAGCAGTTCTTC. Protein product: CASSLVSSYNEQFF.

V gene TRBV18 combines with J gene TRBJ2-7; 9 bases map to TRBD2. The CDR3 spans 14 residues. The germline V gene encodes CDR1 KGHSH and CDR2 LQKENI. The junction had 4 bases not matched to a gene; V was cut back by 1 base and J by 6 bases. The CDR3, as DNA: TGTGCCAGCTCACCACTAGCGGGGGTGGTCGAGCAGTACTTC. The encoded protein is CASSPLAGVVEQYF. The whole variable domain, remainder taken from reference TRBV18 and TRBJ2-7, is NAGVMQNPRHLVRRRGQEARLRCSPMKGHSHVYWYRQLPEEGLKFMVYLQKENIIDESGMPKERFSAEFPKEGPSILRIQQVVRGDSAAYFCASSPLAGVVEQYFGPGTRLTVT.

This chain joins TRBV27 and TRBJ1-6; perhaps TRBD1 as D (5 bases). The CDR3 spans 15 residues. Trimming removed 6 bases from V and 10 bases from J, with 19 bases in between. Germline V lookup: CDR1 MNHEY, CDR2 SMNVEV (reference sequence). CDR3 protein: CASRRDSSTRSPLHF. The DNA for the CDR3 is TGTGCCAGCAGGAGAGACAGTTCGACTAGGTCACCCCTCCACTTT.

The chain is built from TRBV18 and TRBJ2-7, with 11 bases fitting TRBD2. V shed 0 bases and J 2 bases; nucleotides not matched to a gene: 3. CDR3 length equals 16 residues. Per germline, CDR1 KGHSH and CDR2 LQKENI. This chain's CDR3 is CASSPPTTSGTYEQYF. The CDR3 DNA sequence: TGTGCCAGCTCACCACCGACGACTAGCGGGACCTACGAGCAGTACTTC. The full variable domain, completed using reference TRBV18 and TRBJ2-7, is NAGVMQNPRHLVRRRGQEARLRCSPMKGHSHVYWYRQLPEEGLKFMVYLQKENIIDESGMPKERFSAEFPKEGPSILRIQQVVRGDSAAYFCASSPPTTSGTYEQYFGPGTRLTVT.

This sequence joins TRBV7-2 and TRBJ2-7; D not certain. Between the trimmed V and J ends, which lost 2 bases and 3 bases, there was a span of 8 bases. The CDR3 spans 13 residues. The germline gives CDR1 SGHTA, CDR2 FQGNSA. CDR3: CASSLQVGYEQYF. DNA for the CDR3: TGTGCCAGCAGCTTACAGGTTGGCTACGAGCAGTACTTC.

This clone was counted once. The chain has TRBV4-2 and TRBJ1-2, with unresolved D. The CDR3 is 13 residues long. Trimming took 0 bases from V and 6 from J, leaving 8 bases between them. Per the germline V gene, CDR1 is LGHNA and CDR2 is YNFKEQ. The CDR3 spells CASSQDGPNGYTF. Here the CDR3 DNA reads TGTGCCAGCAGCCAAGACGGGCCGAATGGCTACACCTTC.

This clone came up a few times. Additional DNA sequences in this sample encode the identical CDR3. The CDR3 DNA is TGTGCCAGCAGCTTGGACAGGGTTAATTCACCCCTCCACTTT. Amino acid sequence: CASSLDRVNSPLHF. The rearrangement joins TRBV11-2 to TRBJ1-6, with TRBD1 matching 8 bases. The CDR3 has 14 residues. V lost 3 bases and J lost 6; bases outside the gene matches: 1. CDR1 SGHAT and CDR2 FQNNGV come from the germline V gene.

The chain couples TRBV19 to TRBJ2-7; D ambiguous. This CDR3 has 15 residues. From germline, CDR1 is LNHDA and CDR2 SQIVND (reference sequence). The germline V and J ends were trimmed by 0 bases and 2 bases, with 11 bases remaining between them. The CDR3: CASSIDPQGPYEQYF. DNA for the CDR3: TGTGCCAGTAGTATAGATCCCCAAGGGCCCTACGAGCAGTACTTC.

The chain links TRBV6-5 to TRBJ1-1, with a weak D call TRBD1 (5 bases). V lost 0 bases and J 11 bases, leaving 10 bases between the germline ends. Germline loops: CDR1 MNHEY, CDR2 SVGAGI. The CDR3 has 12 amino acids. DNA for the CDR3: TGTGCCAGCAGTTACTCGGGGGGAGGGGCTTTCTTT. Protein product: CASSYSGGGAFF.

This rearrangement joins TRBV13 to TRBJ1-6; 9 bases are shared with TRBD1. The ends lost 4 bases at V and 10 bases at J; junction bases unmatched: 8. CDR1 is PRHDT, CDR2 FYEKMQ, per germline (reference sequence). The CDR3 spans 15 residues. The CDR3 protein is CASSYSGQGRSPLHF. The CDR3 DNA sequence: TGTGCCAGCAGCTACTCCGGACAGGGGAGATCACCCCTCCACTTT.

This chain links TRBV18 with TRBJ1-2, with 7 bases matching TRBD1. CDR3 length: 15 residues. V lost 3 bases to trimming and J lost 0 bases; unmatched junction nucleotides: 4. Germline-derived CDR1 and CDR2 are KGHSH and LQKENI. CDR3 DNA sequence: TGTGCCAGCTCACCCGCGGGACAGCCTAACTATGGCTACACCTTC. Residues: CASSPAGQPNYGYTF.

This rearrangement joins TRBV9 to TRBJ2-7; the match to TRBD1 covers 12 bases. CDR3 length: 14 amino acids. CDR1 and CDR2 (germline): SGDLS, YYNGEE. The V and J ends lost 7 bases and 7 bases, in that order; junction bases with no gene match: 9. CDR3 in amino acids: CASVRGQGAHEQYF. The DNA for the CDR3 is TGTGCCAGCGTTCGGGGACAGGGGGCGCATGAGCAGTACTTC.

V is TRBV5-4 and J is TRBJ1-1, with D perhaps TRBD1 (5 bases). This CDR3 contains 14 residues. Per the germline V gene, CDR1 is SGHNT and CDR2 is YYREEE (reference sequence). V lost 5 bases and J 2 bases, leaving 13 bases between the germline ends. CDR3: CASRVRGINTEAFF. The CDR3, as DNA: TGTGCCAGCAGAGTGAGGGGCATCAACACTGAAGCTTTCTTT.